These T cell receptor beta chains were read from a single sample in a study of blood T cell repertoires in COVID-19. This table comes from immunoSEQ multiplex PCR, and its TCRdb copy is limited to in-frame clones, with some not included. The top ten clones hold about 0.6% of a sample with about 440,000 clones, roughly 87% of them seen once. The sample was PBMCs or T cells enriched from blood (not recorded which). Source of these receptors: a man aged 18 to 29 who had recovered from COVID-19. Each CDR3 is given with its conserved first and last residue. Fields, in order: CDR3 DNA, CDR3 protein, V gene, clone size, D gene, J gene. A D gene is named only where the DNA matches it firmly. Some rows have no size entry. The others give once, few or many, or a class for an expanded clone.

TGTGCCAGCAGAGCTAGCGGGAGTATCGGGGAGCTGTTTTTT CASRASGSIGELFF TRBV2 . TRBD2 TRBJ2-2
TGTGCCAGCAGTTGGGCCCGGAGAGGGTTTAGTGAGCAGTTCTTC CASSWARRGFSEQFF TRBV28 . . TRBJ2-1
TGTGCCTTGGGGGGGACAGGAAACAATGAGCAGTTCTTC CALGGTGNNEQFF TRBV30 . . TRBJ2-1
TGCGCCAGCAGCATTGCCGGGACTAGGTCTTTCGATGAGCAGTTCTTC CASSIAGTRSFDEQFF TRBV5-1 . TRBD2 TRBJ2-1
TGTGCCAGCAGTGTGGAGGGATGGAATGAGCAGTTCTTC CASSVEGWNEQFF TRBV2 . . TRBJ2-1
TGTGCCAGCAGCTTATCGGGGTCTGGAAACACCATATATTTT CASSLSGSGNTIYF TRBV7-7 . . TRBJ1-3
TGTGCCAGCAGCTTAGTGGGTAGCGGGAGCACAGATACGCAGTATTTT CASSLVGSGSTDTQYF TRBV7-2 . TRBD2 TRBJ2-3
TGTGCCAGCAGCTTAACCGGGGTGAACTATGGCTACACCTTC CASSLTGVNYGYTF TRBV9 . . TRBJ1-2
TGTGCCAGCCCCCGTGATGGACTAGCGAGCTACGAGCAGTACTTC CASPRDGLASYEQYF TRBV6-5 . TRBD2 TRBJ2-7
TGTGCCAGCAGTAAGGGGGCCGGGGAGCTGTTTTTT CASSKGAGELFF TRBV6-2/TRBV6-3 few . TRBJ2-2
TGTGCCAGCAGCGCAATCCGAGACACAGGGAATGAGCAGTTCTTC CASSAIRDTGNEQFF TRBV9 . . TRBJ2-1
TGTGCCAGAAGCTTGGCCCCCCATGAGTCTGGAAACACCATATATTTT CARSLAPHESGNTIYF TRBV5-3 . . TRBJ1-3
TGTGCCAGCTCACCATCTAGAGCCTACGAGCAGTACTTC CASSPSRAYEQYF TRBV18 . . TRBJ2-7
TGTGCCAGCAGCTTCGGGACAGTAACCGAAGAGACCCAGTACTTC CASSFGTVTEETQYF TRBV7-6 . TRBD1 TRBJ2-5
TGTGCCAGTAGTATTGGAATAGCCTCCTACGAGCAGTACTTC CASSIGIASYEQYF TRBV19 . . TRBJ2-7
TGTGCCAGTAGTCCGGGACAGTTTCATTTTAGCAATCAGCCCCAGCATTTT CASSPGQFHFSNQPQHF TRBV19 . TRBD1 TRBJ1-5
TGTGCCAGCACGGAGCAGGGGGCATTAGGCTACACCTTC CASTEQGALGYTF TRBV2 . TRBD1 TRBJ1-2
TGTGCCACCAGCGGAGCGGGAGCCGGGGAGCTGTTTTTT CATSGAGAGELFF TRBV15 . TRBD2 TRBJ2-2
TGTGCCAGCAGCTCCTATATAGCGGGGGGCCGAAGCTCCTACAATGAGCAGTTCTTC CASSSYIAGGRSSYNEQFF TRBV5-8 . TRBD2 TRBJ2-1
TGCGCCAGTTGCGTGGGTAGGGGAGGCTTCAATGAGCAGTTCTTC CASCVGRGGFNEQFF TRBV5-1 . . TRBJ2-1
TGTGCCAGCAGACTTGGCGGGGATTATGAAAAACTGTTTTTT CASRLGGDYEKLFF TRBV3-1/TRBV3-2 . . TRBJ1-4
TGTGCCAGTTGTCGGTACCAAGAGACCCAGTACTTC CASCRYQETQYF TRBV7-9 . . TRBJ2-5
TGTGCCAGCAGCTTGGGGACAGGGTACCAAGAGACCCAGTACTTC CASSLGTGYQETQYF TRBV11-2 . TRBD1 TRBJ2-5
TGTGCCAGCAGCCCCGGTCCCACCATATATTTT CASSPGPTIYF TRBV3-1/TRBV3-2 . . TRBJ1-3
TGTGCCAGCAGCCTCGCTTCCGGGACAAAAGTGCGGCCCCAGCATTTT CASSLASGTKVRPQHF TRBV7-2 . . TRBJ1-5
TGTGCCAGCAGCTTGCAGGATTCACCCCTCCACTTT CASSLQDSPLHF TRBV5-4 . . TRBJ1-6